The next 8 T cell receptor beta chains were all read from a single sample in a study of Tregs in tolerant kidney transplant recipients. Related graft donors supplied nonmyeloablative bone marrow transplants, and mixed chimerism was transient. The assay was immunoSEQ multiplex PCR, and TCRdb's table has in-frame clones only and misses some. The data hold over 70,000 clones, with roughly 90% observed a single time. The source material was CD4+ T cells from blood (PBMCs), sampled 24 months after the transplant. These receptors were collected from a human patient who received a combined kidney and bone marrow transplant. Some T cells may be the graft donor's.

V is TRBV29-1 and J is TRBJ1-1, with 9 positions matching TRBD1. The CDR3 spans 12 residues. The junction had 2 bases not matched to a gene; V was cut back by 6 bases and J by 3 bases. In germline, CDR1 is SQVTM, CDR2 ANQGSEA. This CDR3 reads CSVGQGDTEAFF. In nucleotides, the CDR3 is TGCAGCGTGGGACAGGGAGACACTGAAGCTTTCTTT.

The chain carries TRBV7-3 and TRBJ2-7, with TRBD1 identical over 8 bases. Germline-derived CDR1 and CDR2 are SGHTA and FQGTGA. The CDR3 runs 15 residues. V shed 5 bases and J 2 bases; nucleotides not matched to a gene: 8. CDR3 loop: CASSPQGQAPYEQYF. The CDR3 region has the DNA TGTGCCAGCAGCCCCCAGGGACAGGCGCCCTACGAGCAGTACTTC.

The chain links TRBV5-4 to TRBJ1-5; D possibly corresponds to TRBD1 (5 bases). This CDR3 region has 14 residues. Trimming removed 2 bases from V and 7 bases from J, with 13 bases in between. Germline V lookup: CDR1 SGHNT, CDR2 YYREEE (reference sequence). The CDR3 reads CASSLIGGSQPQHF. In DNA form, the CDR3 reads TGTGCCAGCAGCTTAATCGGGGGGTCCCAGCCCCAGCATTTT.

The J gene is TRBJ2-7, the V gene TRBV5-1; 8 nucleotides line up with TRBD1. This CDR3 spans 13 amino acids. Per the germline V gene, CDR1 is SGHRS and CDR2 is YFSETQ. The V and J ends lost 3 bases and 5 bases, in that order; junction bases with no gene match: 4. In nucleotides, the CDR3 is TGCGCCAGCAGCTCCTGGACAGGGAACGAGCAGTACTTC. Protein: CASSSWTGNEQYF.

This rearrangement joins TRBV5-1 to TRBJ1-2; TRBD1 might be the D (5 bases). V gave up 1 base and J gave up 8 bases, with 12 bases separating them. The germline gives CDR1 SGHRS, CDR2 YFSETQ. The CDR3 runs to 13 residues. CDR3 amino acids: CASSLSGGEGYTF. Here the CDR3 DNA reads TGCGCCAGCAGCTTGTCCGGGGGTGAGGGCTACACCTTC. The complete variable domain, with remaining parts taken from reference TRBV5-1 and TRBJ1-2, reads KAGVTQTPRYLIKTRGQQVTLSCSPISGHRSVSWYQQTPGQGLQFLFEYFSETQRNKGNFPGRFSGRQFSNSRSEMNVSTLELGDSALYLCASSLSGGEGYTFGSGTRLTVV.

V usage is TRBV6-1 and J usage is TRBJ1-3, with 8 positions matching TRBD1. The ends lost 4 bases at V and 4 bases at J; junction bases unmatched: 6. Germline V gives CDR1 MNHNS, CDR2 SASEGT. The CDR3 extends over 15 amino acids. CDR3 in amino acids: CASSVLQGDGNTIYF. DNA for the CDR3: TGTGCCAGCAGTGTACTACAGGGGGACGGAAACACCATATATTTT.

The J gene is TRBJ1-2, the V gene TRBV7-2; possible D gene TRBD1, 5 bases. Trimming shortened V by 3 bases and J by 2 bases, and 10 bases separated the two germline ends. CDR1 and CDR2 (germline): SGHTA, FQGNSA. This CDR3 has 14 residues. CDR3 DNA sequence: TGTGCCAGCAGCTTCGCCGGGGGGAACTATGGCTACACCTTC. Residues: CASSFAGGNYGYTF.

The chain joins TRBV11-2 to TRBJ2-7; TRBD1 is a possible D gene (6 bases). In germline, CDR1 is SGHAT, CDR2 FQNNGV. V lost 2 bases, J lost 5 bases, and 25 bases lay in between. The CDR3 is 18 residues long. The CDR3 is CASSLSWVPPRQAHEQYF. CDR3 DNA sequence: TGTGCCAGCAGCTTAAGTTGGGTACCCCCACGACAGGCCCACGAGCAGTACTTC.